A selection of T cell receptor beta chains follows, all from one sample in a study of regulatory T cells in long-lasting Graves disease. TCRdb ran MiXCR on the multiplex PCR reads and lists one entry per CDR3 protein. The table lists 300,000 or so distinct CDR3 sequences, about 20% of them singletons, with just under 30% in the top ten. The sample in question was peripheral blood mononuclear cells (PBMCs), obtained when the disease was refractory, from a patient treated with antithyroid drugs. All receptors come from a female donor with Graves disease. Each CDR3 is given without its conserved first and last residue. The size of a clone is reported for some rows only, either as once, few or many, or as a class for expanded clones.

>-|TRBJ2-7|TRBV14
ASSQDFLGRPYEQY
>few|TRBJ1-6|TRBV20-1
SARRRVRGNASYNSPLH
>few|TRBJ1-2|TRBV14
ASSQGPGLGYGYT
>few|TRBJ2-7|TRBV12-3/TRBV12-4
ASKLGTGYYHEQH
>many|TRBJ1-5|TRBV7-8
ASSPSELQPQH
>-|TRBJ1-1|TRBV7-9
ASSADRWGVTEAF
>few|TRBJ1-1|TRBV19
ASSTARDTEAF
>-|TRBJ2-3|TRBV11-2
ASSYRLAGYTDTQY
>many|TRBJ1-2|TRBV10-3
AITAGQFTNYGYT
>-|TRBJ2-1|TRBV6-5
ASSLNYGIDEQF
>many|TRBJ2-5|TRBV10-2
ASSERGWETQY
>many|TRBJ1-6|TRBV7-3
ASSQGHYNSPLH
>many|TRBJ2-6|TRBV12-3/TRBV12-4
ASSLDRITGANVLT
>-|TRBJ1-1|TRBV2
ASRRMVDTEAF
>many|TRBJ1-1|TRBV24-1
ATSDSTGGNTEAF
>few|TRBJ1-1|TRBV19
ASSHRDILEAF
>few|TRBJ2-7|TRBV27
ASSSGTSVEQY
>few|TRBJ1-4|TRBV6-2/TRBV6-3
ASSSDRVNLEKLF
>-|TRBJ2-7|TRBV29-1
SVGESSYEQY
>-|TRBJ2-7|TRBV19
ASSPHGSSYEQY
>-|TRBJ1-1|TRBV5-8
ASSLAVWDRGPPNTEAF
>-|TRBJ1-1|TRBV7-2
ASSPGTAIPEAF
>many|TRBJ1-2|TRBV4-2
ASSQIGGAGYGYT
>few|TRBJ2-7|TRBV19
ASSIDAGGGYEQY
>once|TRBJ1-2|TRBV20-1
RFGEGTNYGYT
>many|TRBJ2-5|TRBV28
ASSLPLAGAETQY
>few|TRBJ2-7|TRBV6-1
ASRVDPGVYEQY
>-|TRBJ1-1|TRBV7-9
ASSLRGAAF
>many|TRBJ2-7|TRBV6-1
ASSGQDRVTYEQY
>few|TRBJ2-2|TRBV7-6
ASSLRGGATGELF
>many|TRBJ2-7|TRBV10-1
ASMVLAGYEQY
>many|TRBJ2-7|TRBV11-2
ASSLGSGFDEQY
>-|TRBJ1-5|TRBV20-1
SARAAGTGGRQPQH
>-|TRBJ1-4|TRBV24-1
ATSDPQTYRDEKLF
>many|TRBJ1-5|TRBV2
ASSDRTARNQPQH
>-|TRBJ1-5|TRBV19
ASSMWRRKGNQPQH
>-|TRBJ2-2|TRBV7-2
ASNLPNTGELF
>-|TRBJ2-7|TRBV6-9
ASSYEGQQIVYEQY
>-|TRBJ2-5|TRBV6-9
ASSEVWGLAGGSFETQY
>many|TRBJ1-1|TRBV12-3/TRBV12-4
ASSSRRRERTEAF
>many|TRBJ1-1|TRBV20-1
SARPGQGIAWAF
>many|TRBJ2-5|TRBV3-1
ASSQEAGPQETQY